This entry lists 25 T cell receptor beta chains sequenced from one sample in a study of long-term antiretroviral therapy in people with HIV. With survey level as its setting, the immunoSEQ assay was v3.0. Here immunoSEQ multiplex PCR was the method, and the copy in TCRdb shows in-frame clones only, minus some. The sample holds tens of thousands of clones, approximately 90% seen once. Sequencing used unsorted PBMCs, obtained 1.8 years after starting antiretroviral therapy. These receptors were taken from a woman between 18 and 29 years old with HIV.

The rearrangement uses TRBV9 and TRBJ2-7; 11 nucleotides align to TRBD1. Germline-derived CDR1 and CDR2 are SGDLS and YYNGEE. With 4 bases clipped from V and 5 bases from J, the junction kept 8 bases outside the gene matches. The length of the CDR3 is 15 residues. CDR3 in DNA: TGTGCCAGCAGCCCCAGGTGGACAGGGGGCGACGAGCAGTACTTC. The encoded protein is CASSPRWTGGDEQYF.

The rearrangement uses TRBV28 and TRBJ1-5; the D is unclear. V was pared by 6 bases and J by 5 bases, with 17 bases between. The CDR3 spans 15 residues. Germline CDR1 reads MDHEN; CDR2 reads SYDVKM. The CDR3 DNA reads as TGTGCCAGCAGCTCCCTGGGAGGGAGAGATCAGCCCCAGCATTTT. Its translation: CASSSLGGRDQPQHF.

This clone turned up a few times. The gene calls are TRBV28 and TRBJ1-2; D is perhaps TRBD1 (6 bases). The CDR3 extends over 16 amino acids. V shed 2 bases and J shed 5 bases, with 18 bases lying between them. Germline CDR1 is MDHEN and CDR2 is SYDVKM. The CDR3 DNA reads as TGTGCCAGCAGTTTAATTTTAACGGACAGAACTTATGGCTACACCTTC. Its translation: CASSLILTDRTYGYTF.

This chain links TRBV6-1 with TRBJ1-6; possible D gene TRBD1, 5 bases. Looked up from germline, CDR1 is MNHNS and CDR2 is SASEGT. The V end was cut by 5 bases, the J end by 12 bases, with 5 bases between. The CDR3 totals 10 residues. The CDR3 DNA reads TGTGCCAGCAGTAGGGGACCCCTCCACTTT. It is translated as CASSRGPLHF.

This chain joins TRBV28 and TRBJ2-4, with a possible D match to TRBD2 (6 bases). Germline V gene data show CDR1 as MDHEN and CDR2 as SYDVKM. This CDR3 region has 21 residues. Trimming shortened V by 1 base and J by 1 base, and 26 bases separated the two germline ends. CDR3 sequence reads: CASSLFHGWGSGAAAKNIQYF. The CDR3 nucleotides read TGTGCCAGCAGTTTATTCCACGGGTGGGGTAGCGGAGCGGCGGCCAAAAACATTCAGTACTTC.

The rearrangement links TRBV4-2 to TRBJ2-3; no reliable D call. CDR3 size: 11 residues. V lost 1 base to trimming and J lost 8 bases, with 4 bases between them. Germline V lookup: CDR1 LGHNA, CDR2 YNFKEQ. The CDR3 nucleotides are TGTGCCAGCAGCCAAGCCAGTACGCAGTATTTT. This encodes CASSQASTQYF.

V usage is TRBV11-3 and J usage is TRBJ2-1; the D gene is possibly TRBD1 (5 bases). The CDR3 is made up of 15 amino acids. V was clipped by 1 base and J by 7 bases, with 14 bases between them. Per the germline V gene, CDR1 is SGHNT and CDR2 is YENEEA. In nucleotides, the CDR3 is TGTGCCAGCAGCTTAGTGGGCTCAGGGCGGAATGAGCAGTTCTTC. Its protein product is CASSLVGSGRNEQFF.

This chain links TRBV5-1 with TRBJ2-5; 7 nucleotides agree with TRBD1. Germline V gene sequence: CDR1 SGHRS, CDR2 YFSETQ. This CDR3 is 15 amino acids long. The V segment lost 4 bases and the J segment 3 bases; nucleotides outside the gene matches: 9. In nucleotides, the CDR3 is TGCGCCAGCAGCGTGGGAGCCGGGACAGAAGAGACCCAGTACTTC. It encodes CASSVGAGTEETQYF.

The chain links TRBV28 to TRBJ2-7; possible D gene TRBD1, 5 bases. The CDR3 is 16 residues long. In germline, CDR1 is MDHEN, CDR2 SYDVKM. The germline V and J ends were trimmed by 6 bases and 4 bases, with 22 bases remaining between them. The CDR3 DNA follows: TGTGCCAGCAGAGGGTTTACTCGGACAATCTCTTACGAGCAGTACTTC. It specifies CASRGFTRTISYEQYF.

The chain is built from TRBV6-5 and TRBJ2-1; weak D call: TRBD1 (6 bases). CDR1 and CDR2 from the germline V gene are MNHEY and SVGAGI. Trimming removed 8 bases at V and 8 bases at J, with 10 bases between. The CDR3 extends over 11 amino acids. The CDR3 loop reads CASGGPDEQFF. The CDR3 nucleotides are TGTGCCAGCGGGGGCCCCGATGAGCAGTTCTTC.

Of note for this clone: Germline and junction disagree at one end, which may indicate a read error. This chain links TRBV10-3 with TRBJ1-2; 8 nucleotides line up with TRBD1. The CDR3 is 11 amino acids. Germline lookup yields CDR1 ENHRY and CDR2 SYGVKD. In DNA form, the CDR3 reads TGTGCCATCAGTGAGCGACAGGGGATGGCCTTC. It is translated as CAISERQGMAF.

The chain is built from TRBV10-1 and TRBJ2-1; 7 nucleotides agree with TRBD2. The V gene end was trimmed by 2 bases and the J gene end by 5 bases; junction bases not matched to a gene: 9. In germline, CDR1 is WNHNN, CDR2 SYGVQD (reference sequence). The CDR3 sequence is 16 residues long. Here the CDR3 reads CASSEMWLAGNNEQFF. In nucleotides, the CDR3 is TGCGCCAGCAGTGAGATGTGGTTAGCGGGTAACAATGAGCAGTTCTTC.

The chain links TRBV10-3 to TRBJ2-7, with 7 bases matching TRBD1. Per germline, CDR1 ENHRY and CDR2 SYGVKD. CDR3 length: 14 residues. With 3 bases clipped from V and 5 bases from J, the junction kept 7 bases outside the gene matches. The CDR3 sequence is CAISDGDRVHEQYF. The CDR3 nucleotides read TGTGCCATCAGTGACGGAGACAGGGTCCACGAGCAGTACTTC.

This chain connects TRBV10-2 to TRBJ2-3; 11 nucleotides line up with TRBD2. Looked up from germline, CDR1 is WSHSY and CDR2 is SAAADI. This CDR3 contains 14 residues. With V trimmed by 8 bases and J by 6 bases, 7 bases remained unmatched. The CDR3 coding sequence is TGCGCCAGCGGTACTAGCGGGAGAGGGGATACGCAGTATTTT. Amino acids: CASGTSGRGDTQYF.

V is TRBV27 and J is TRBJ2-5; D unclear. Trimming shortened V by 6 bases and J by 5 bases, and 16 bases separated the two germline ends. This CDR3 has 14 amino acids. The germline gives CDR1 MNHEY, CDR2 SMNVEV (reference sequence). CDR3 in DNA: TGTGCCAGCAGATCCCGGCCCGGTTGGGAGACCCAGTACTTC. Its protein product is CASRSRPGWETQYF.

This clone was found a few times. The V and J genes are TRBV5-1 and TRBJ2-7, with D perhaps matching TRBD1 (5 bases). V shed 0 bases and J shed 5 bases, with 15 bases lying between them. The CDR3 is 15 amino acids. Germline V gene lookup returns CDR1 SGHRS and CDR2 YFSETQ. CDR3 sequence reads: CASSLAGAGPHEQYF. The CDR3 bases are TGCGCCAGCAGCTTGGCTGGGGCAGGGCCGCACGAGCAGTACTTC.

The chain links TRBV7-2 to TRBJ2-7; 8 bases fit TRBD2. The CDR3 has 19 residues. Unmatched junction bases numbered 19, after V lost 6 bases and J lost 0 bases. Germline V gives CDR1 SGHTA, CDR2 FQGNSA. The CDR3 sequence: CASRAVDWREETPSYEQYF. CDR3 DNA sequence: TGTGCCAGCAGGGCCGTTGACTGGCGGGAGGAAACCCCCTCCTACGAGCAGTACTTC. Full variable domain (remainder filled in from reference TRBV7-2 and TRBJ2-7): GAGVSQSPSNKVTEKGKDVELRCDPISGHTALYWYRQSLGQGLEFLIYFQGNSAPDKSGLPSDRFSAERTGGSVSTLTIQRTQQEDSAVYLCASRAVDWREETPSYEQYFGPGTRLTVT.

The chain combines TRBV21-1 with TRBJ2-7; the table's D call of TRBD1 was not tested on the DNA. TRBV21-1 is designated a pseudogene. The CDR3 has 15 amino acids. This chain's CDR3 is CASKGVWDIHYEQYF. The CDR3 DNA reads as TGTGCCAGCAAGGGGGTTTGGGACATTCACTACGAGCAGTACTTC.

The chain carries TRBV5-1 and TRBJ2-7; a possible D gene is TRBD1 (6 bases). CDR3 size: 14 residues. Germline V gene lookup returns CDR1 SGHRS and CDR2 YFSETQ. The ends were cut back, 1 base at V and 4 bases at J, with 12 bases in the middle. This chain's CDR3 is CASSLMTGEYEQYF. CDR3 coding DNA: TGCGCCAGCAGCTTGATGACAGGAGAATACGAGCAGTACTTC.

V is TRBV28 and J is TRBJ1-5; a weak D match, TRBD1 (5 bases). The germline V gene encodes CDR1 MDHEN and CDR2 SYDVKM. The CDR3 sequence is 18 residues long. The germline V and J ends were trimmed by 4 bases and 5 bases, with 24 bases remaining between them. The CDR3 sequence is CASSSPSLERVGDQPQHF. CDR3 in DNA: TGTGCCAGCAGTTCCCCCTCCTTGGAGAGGGTAGGGGATCAGCCCCAGCATTTT.

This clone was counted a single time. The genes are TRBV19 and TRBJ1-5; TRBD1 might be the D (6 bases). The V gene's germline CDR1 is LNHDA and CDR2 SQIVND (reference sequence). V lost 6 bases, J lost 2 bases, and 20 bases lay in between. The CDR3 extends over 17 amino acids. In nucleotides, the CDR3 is TGTGCCAGTAGAAGTGGAGGGGGGATCGATGGCAATCAGCCCCAGCATTTT. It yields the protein CASRSGGGIDGNQPQHF.

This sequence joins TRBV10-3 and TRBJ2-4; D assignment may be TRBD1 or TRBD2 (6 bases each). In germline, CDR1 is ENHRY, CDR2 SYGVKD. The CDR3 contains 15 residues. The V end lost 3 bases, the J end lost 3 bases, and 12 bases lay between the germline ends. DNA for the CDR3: TGTGCCATCAGTGACGGGGGCCTCGACAAAAACATTCAGTACTTC. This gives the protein CAISDGGLDKNIQYF.

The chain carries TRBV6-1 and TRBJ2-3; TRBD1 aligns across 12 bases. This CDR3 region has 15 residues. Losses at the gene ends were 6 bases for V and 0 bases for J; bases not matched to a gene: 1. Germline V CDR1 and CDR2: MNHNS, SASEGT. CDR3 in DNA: TGTGCCAGCAGGGGACAGGGGGCTAGCACAGATACGCAGTATTTT. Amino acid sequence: CASRGQGASTDTQYF.

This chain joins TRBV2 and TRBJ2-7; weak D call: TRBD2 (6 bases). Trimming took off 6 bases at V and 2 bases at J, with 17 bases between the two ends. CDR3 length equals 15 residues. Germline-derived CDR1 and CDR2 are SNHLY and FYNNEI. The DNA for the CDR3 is TGTGCCAGCAGCCCGCACATTGGGGGGACCTACGAGCAGTACTTC. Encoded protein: CASSPHIGGTYEQYF.

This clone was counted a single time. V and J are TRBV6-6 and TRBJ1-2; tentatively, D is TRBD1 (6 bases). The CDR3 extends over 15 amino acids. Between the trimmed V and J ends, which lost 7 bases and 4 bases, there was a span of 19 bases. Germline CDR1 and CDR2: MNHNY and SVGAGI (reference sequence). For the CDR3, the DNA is TGTGCCAGCATCGATTTCAGGGGTCGGGTCTATGGCTACACCTTC. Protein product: CASIDFRGRVYGYTF.